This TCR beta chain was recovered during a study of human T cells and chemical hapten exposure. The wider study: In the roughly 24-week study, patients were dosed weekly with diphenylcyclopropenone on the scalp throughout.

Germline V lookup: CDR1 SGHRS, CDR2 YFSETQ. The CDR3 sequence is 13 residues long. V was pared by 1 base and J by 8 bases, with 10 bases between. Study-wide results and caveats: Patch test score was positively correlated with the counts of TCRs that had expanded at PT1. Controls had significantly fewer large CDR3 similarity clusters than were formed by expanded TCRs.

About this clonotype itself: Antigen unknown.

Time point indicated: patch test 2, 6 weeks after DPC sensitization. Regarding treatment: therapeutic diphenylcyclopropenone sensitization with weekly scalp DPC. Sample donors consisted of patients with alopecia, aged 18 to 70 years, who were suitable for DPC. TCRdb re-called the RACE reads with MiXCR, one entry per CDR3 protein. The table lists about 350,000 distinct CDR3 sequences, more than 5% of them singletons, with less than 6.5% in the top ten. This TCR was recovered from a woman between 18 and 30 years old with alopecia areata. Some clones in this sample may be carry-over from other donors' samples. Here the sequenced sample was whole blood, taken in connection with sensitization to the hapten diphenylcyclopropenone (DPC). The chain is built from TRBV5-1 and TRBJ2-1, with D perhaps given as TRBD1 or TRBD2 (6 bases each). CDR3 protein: CASSLWGADEQFF. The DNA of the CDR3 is TGCGCCAGCAGCTTGTGGGGGGCGGATGAGCAGTTCTTC.